The rows below give T cell receptor beta chains drawn from one sample of a study of T cell clonotyping in hematopoietic cell transplantation. The data were produced by immunoSEQ multiplex PCR, yet TCRdb's version contains in-frame clones alone and is incomplete. The sample shows roughly 50,000 clones, 85% to 90% of them seen only once. Sequenced here: peripheral blood mononuclear cells, sampled before stem cell transplant. These receptor sequences come from a man between 60 and 75 years old with biphenotypic leukemia. Some clones in this sample may be carry-over from other donors' samples. Both conserved end residues are part of each CDR3. The D gene is left open where the match is weak. Clone size is stated in some rows and not others, as once, few, many or a class when expanded.

CDR3 protein	CDR3 DNA	clone size	D gene	V gene	J gene
CASSDSSGDTQYF	TGTGCCAGCAGTGACTCGTCCGGGGATACGCAGTATTTT	.	.	TRBV6-4	TRBJ2-3
CASRGGMVGSYNEQFF	TGTGCCAGCAGGGGGGGAATGGTCGGCTCCTACAATGAGCAGTTCTTC	.	.	TRBV27	TRBJ2-1
CASSVTSYNEQFF	TGTGCCAGCAGTGTAACCTCCTACAATGAGCAGTTCTTC	.	.	TRBV2	TRBJ2-1
CASSPLNQPQHF	TGTGCCAGCAGTCCTCTTAATCAGCCCCAGCATTTT	.	.	TRBV28	TRBJ1-5
CASSLVAATDTQYF	TGTGCCAGCAGCTTGGTTGCGGCAACAGATACGCAGTATTTT	.	.	TRBV5-6	TRBJ2-3
CASSATGVSYEQYF	TGTGCCAGCAGTGCCACAGGGGTCTCCTACGAGCAGTACTTC	few	TRBD1	TRBV2	TRBJ2-7
CASSLPTGPSYGYTF	TGCGCCAGCAGCTTGCCGACAGGACCATCCTATGGCTACACCTTC	.	.	TRBV5-1	TRBJ1-2
CASSQVRNEQFF	TGTGCCAGCAGCCAAGTTAGAAATGAGCAGTTCTTC	.	.	TRBV14	TRBJ2-1
CASSLSLYEPYEQYF	TGTGCCAGCAGTTTATCCCTCTACGAGCCCTACGAGCAGTACTTC	.	.	TRBV27	TRBJ2-7
CASSTGTENTEAFF	TGTGCCAGTAGTACAGGGACAGAGAACACTGAAGCTTTCTTT	.	TRBD1	TRBV19	TRBJ1-1
CASTSLGGTEPSGANVLTF	TGTGCCAGCACCTCACTGGGCGGGACAGAACCCTCTGGGGCCAACGTCCTGACTTTC	.	.	TRBV28	TRBJ2-6
CAKDRGSPGANVLTF	TGTGCCAAGGACAGGGGGTCTCCTGGGGCCAACGTCCTGACTTTC	once	TRBD1	TRBV7-3	TRBJ2-6
CAWSRTSLDGELFF	TGTGCCTGGAGTAGGACTAGCCTGGACGGGGAGCTGTTTTTT	.	TRBD2	TRBV30	TRBJ2-2
CAWSAPWRTLGETQYF	TGTGCCTGGAGTGCCCCGTGGCGGACGCTGGGAGAGACCCAGTACTTC	.	.	TRBV30	TRBJ2-5